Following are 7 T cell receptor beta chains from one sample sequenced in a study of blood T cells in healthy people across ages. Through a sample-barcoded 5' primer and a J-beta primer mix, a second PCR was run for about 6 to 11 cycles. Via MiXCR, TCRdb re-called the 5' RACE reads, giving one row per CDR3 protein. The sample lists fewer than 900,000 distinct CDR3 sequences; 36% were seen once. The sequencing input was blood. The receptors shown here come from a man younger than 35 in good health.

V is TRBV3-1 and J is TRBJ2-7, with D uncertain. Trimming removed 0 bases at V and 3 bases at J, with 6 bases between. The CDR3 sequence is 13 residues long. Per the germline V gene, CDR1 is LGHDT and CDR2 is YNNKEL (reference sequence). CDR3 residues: CASSQDGDYEQYF. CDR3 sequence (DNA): TGTGCCAGCAGCCAAGATGGCGACTACGAGCAGTACTTC.

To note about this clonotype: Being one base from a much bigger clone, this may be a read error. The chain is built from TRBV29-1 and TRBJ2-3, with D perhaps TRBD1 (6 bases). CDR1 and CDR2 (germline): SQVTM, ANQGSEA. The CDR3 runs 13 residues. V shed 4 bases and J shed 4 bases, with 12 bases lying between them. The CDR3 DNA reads TGCAGCGTTGCCGCCTCAGGGGCAGATACGCAGTATTTT. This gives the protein CSVAASGADTQYF.

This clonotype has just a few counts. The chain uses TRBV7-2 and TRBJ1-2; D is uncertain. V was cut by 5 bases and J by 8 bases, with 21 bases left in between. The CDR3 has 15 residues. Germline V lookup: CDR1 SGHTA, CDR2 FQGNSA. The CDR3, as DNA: TGTGCCAGCAGCCCCCGGGCAGAGTGGTGGGAGGGCTACACCTTC. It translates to CASSPRAEWWEGYTF. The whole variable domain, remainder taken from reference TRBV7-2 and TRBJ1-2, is GAGVSQSPSNKVTEKGKDVELRCDPISGHTALYWYRQSLGQGLEFLIYFQGNSAPDKSGLPSDRFSAERTGGSVSTLTIQRTQQEDSAVYLCASSPRAEWWEGYTFGSGTRLTVV.

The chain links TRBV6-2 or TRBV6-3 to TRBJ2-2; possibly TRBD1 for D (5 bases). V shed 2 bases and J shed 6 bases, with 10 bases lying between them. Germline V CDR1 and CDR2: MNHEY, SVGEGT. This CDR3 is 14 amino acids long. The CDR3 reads CASSYGAGSGELFF. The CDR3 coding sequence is TGTGCCAGCAGTTACGGCGCAGGGTCCGGGGAGCTGTTTTTT.

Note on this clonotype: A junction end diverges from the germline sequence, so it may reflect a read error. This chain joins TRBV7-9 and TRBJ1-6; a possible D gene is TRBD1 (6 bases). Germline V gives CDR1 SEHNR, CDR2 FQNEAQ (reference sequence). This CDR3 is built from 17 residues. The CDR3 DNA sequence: TGTGCCAGCAGAGGGGGGAGTGGTCAGGGTTTAAATTCACCCCTCTACTTT. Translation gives CASRGGSGQGLNSPLYF.

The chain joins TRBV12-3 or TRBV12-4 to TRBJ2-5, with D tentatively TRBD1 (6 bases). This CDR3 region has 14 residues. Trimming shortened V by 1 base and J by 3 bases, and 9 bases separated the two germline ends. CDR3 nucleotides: TGTGCCAGCAGTTTAGGGACAGAAAAAGAGACCCAGTACTTC. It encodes CASSLGTEKETQYF.

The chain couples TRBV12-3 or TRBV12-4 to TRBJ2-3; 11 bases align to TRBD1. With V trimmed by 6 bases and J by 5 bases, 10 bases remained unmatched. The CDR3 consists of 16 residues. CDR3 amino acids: CASSRTGQGAGDTQYF. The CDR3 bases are TGTGCCAGCAGCCGCACTGGACAGGGGGCGGGAGATACGCAGTATTTT.